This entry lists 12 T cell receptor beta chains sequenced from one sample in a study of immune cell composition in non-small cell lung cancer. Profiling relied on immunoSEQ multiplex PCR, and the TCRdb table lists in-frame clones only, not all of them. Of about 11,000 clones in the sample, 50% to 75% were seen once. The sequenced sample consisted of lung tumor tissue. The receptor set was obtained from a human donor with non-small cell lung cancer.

CDR3 protein: CSADPGTGSHEQYF. The CDR3 DNA follows: TGCAGCGCTGATCCCGGGACAGGGAGTCACGAGCAGTACTTC. The rearrangement links TRBV29-1 to TRBJ2-7; 9 positions agree with TRBD1. CDR3 length: 14 residues. V lost 7 bases, J lost 5 bases, and 12 bases stayed unmatched. In germline, CDR1 is SQVTM, CDR2 ANQGSEA.

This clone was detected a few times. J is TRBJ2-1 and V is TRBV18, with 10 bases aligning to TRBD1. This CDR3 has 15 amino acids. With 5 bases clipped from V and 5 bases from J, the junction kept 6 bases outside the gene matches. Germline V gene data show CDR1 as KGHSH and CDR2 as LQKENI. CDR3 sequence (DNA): TGTGCCAGCTCATCATGGGACAGGGGAAACAATGAGCAGTTCTTC. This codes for CASSSWDRGNNEQFF.

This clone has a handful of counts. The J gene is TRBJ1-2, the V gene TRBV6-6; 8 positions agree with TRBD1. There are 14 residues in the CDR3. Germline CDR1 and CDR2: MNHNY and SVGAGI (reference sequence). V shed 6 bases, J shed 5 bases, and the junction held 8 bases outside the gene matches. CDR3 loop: CASSQAGGGYGYTF. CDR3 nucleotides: TGTGCCAGCAGCCAGGCAGGGGGCGGTTATGGCTACACCTTC.

The chain's CDR3 is CASRPWDIENTEAFF. CDR3 bases: TGTGCCAGCAGACCCTGGGACATCGAGAACACTGAAGCTTTCTTT. V is TRBV28 and J is TRBJ1-1; a possible D gene is TRBD1 (6 bases). With 6 bases removed from V and 1 base from J, the gap between germline ends came to 15 bases. Per the germline V gene, CDR1 is MDHEN and CDR2 is SYDVKM. This CDR3 spans 15 amino acids.

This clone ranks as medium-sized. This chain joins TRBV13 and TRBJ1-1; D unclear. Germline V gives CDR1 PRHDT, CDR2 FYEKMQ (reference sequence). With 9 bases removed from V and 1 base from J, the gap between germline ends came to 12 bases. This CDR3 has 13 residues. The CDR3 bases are TGTGCCAGTCAAACGGGAGGGAACACTGAAGCTTTCTTT. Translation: CASQTGGNTEAFF.

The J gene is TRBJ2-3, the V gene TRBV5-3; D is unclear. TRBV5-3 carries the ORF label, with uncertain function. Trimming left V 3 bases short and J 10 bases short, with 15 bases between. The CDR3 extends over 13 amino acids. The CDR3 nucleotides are TGTGCCAGAAGCTATCGAGAGGATAACGCGCAGTATTTT. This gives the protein CARSYREDNAQYF.

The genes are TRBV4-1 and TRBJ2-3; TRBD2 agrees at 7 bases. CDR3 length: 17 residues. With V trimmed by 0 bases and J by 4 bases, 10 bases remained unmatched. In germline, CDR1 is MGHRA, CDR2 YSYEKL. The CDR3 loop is CASSQDLIAGVPDTQYF. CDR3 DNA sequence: TGCGCCAGCAGCCAAGATTTGATCGCGGGAGTACCAGATACGCAGTATTTT.

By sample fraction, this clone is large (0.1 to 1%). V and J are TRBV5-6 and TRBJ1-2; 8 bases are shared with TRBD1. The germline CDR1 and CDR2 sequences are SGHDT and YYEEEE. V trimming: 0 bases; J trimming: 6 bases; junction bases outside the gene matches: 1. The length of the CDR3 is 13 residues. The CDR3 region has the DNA TGTGCCAGCAGCTTGGCAGGGGGCGATGGCTACACCTTC. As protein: CASSLAGGDGYTF.

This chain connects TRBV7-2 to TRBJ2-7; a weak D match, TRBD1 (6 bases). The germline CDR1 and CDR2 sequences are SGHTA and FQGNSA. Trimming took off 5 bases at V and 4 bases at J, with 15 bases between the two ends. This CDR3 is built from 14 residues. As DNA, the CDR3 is TGTGCCAGCAGCGCCCGACCTGACAGGTACGAGCAGTACTTC. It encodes CASSARPDRYEQYF.

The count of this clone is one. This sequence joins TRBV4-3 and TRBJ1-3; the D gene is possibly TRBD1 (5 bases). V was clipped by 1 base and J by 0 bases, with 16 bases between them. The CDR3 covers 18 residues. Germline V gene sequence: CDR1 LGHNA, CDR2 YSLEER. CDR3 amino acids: CASSQAVYGHPSGNTIYF. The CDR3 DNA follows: TGCGCCAGCAGCCAAGCGGTTTACGGACACCCCTCTGGAAACACCATATATTTT.

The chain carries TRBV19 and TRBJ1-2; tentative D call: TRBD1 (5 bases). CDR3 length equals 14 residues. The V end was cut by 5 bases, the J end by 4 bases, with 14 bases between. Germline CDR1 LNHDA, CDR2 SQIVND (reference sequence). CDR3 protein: CASSPPTATYGYTF. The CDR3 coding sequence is TGTGCCAGTAGTCCCCCGACAGCGACCTATGGCTACACCTTC.

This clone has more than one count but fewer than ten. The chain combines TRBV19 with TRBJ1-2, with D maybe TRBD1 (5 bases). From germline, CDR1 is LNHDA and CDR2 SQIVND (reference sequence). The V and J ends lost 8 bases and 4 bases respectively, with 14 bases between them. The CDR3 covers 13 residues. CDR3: CASGDRDSYGYTF. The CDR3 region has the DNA TGTGCCAGTGGAGACCGGGACTCCTATGGCTACACCTTC.